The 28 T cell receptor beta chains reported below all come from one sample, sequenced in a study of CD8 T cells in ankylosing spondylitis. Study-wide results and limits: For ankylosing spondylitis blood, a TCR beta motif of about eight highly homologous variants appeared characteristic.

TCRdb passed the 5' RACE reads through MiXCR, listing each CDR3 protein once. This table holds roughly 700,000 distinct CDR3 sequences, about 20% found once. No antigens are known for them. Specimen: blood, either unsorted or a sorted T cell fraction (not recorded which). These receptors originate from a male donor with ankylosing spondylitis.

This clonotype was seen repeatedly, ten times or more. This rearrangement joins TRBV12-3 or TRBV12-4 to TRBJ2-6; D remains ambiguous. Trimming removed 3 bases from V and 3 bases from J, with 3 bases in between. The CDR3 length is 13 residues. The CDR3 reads CASSFGGANVLTF. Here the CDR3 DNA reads TGTGCCAGCAGTTTCGGTGGGGCCAACGTCCTGACTTTC.

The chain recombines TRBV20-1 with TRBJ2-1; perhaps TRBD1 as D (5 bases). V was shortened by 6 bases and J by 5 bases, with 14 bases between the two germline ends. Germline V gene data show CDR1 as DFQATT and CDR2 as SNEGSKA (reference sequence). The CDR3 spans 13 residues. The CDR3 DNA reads TGCAGTGCCCCGGACACCTACGACAATGAGCAGTTCTTC. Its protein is CSAPDTYDNEQFF.

CDR3 residues: CSARVPDGTDTQYF. CDR3 coding DNA: TGCAGTGCTAGAGTCCCCGACGGGACAGATACGCAGTATTTT. The chain recombines TRBV20-1 with TRBJ2-3; D remains ambiguous. Deletions cut 1 base from V and 3 bases from J, with 11 bases between. Per germline, CDR1 DFQATT and CDR2 SNEGSKA (reference sequence). The CDR3 covers 14 residues.

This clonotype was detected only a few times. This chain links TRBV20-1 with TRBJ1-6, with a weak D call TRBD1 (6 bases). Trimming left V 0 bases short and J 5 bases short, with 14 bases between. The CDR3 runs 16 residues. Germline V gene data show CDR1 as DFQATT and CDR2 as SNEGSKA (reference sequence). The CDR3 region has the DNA TGCAGTGCTAGAGATTGGGAAAGGGGGGATAATTCACCCCTCCACTTT. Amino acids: CSARDWERGDNSPLHF.

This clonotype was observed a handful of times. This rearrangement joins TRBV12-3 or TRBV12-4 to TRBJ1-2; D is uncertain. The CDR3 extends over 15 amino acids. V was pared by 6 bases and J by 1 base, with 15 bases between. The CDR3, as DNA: TGTGCCAGCAGCTCGACTTTAGCCTTTAACTATGGCTACACCTTC. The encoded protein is CASSSTLAFNYGYTF.

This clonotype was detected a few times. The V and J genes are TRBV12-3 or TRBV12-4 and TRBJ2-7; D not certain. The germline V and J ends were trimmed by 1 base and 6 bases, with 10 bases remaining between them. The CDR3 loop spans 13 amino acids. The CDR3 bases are TGTGCCAGCAGTTTAGGATATTGGGGCGAGCAGTACTTC. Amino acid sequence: CASSLGYWGEQYF.

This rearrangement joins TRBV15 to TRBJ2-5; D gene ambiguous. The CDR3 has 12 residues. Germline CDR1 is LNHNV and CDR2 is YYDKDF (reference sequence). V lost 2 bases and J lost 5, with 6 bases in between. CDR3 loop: CATSRSEETQYF. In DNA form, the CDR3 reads TGTGCCACCAGCAGATCCGAGGAGACCCAGTACTTC.

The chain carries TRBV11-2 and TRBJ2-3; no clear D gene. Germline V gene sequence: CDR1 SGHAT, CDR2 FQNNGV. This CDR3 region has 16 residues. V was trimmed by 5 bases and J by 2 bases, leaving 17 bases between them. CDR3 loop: CASSPQVPTPTDTQYF. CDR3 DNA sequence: TGTGCCAGCAGCCCCCAGGTTCCTACGCCCACAGATACGCAGTATTTT.

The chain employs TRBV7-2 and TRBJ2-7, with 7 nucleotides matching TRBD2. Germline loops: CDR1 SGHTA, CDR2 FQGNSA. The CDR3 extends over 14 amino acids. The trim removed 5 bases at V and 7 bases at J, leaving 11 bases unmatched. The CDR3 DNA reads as TGTGCCAGCAGCGGAGGGAGCGGGAATCGTGAGCAGTACTTC. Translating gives CASSGGSGNREQYF.

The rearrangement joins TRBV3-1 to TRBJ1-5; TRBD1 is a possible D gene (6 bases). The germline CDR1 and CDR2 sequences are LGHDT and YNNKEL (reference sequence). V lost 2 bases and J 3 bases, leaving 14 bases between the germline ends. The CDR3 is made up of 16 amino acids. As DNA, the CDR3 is TGTGCCAGCAGCCAACGGGGGGGCCAGGACAATCAGCCCCAGCATTTT. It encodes CASSQRGGQDNQPQHF.

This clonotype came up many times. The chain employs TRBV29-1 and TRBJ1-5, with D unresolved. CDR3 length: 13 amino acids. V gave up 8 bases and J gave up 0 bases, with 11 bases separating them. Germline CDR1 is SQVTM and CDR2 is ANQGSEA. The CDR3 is CSFGFYSNQPQHF. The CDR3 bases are TGCAGCTTCGGCTTTTATAGCAATCAGCCCCAGCATTTT.

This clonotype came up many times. The CDR3 region has the DNA TGTGCCAGCAGGCAAGACCTGGAGCCAGCTCAGCCCCAGCATTTT. Translating it yields CASRQDLEPAQPQHF. The gene calls are TRBV12-3 or TRBV12-4 and TRBJ1-5, with D unclear. The CDR3 is made up of 15 amino acids. Trimming took 6 bases from V and 6 from J, leaving 18 bases between them.

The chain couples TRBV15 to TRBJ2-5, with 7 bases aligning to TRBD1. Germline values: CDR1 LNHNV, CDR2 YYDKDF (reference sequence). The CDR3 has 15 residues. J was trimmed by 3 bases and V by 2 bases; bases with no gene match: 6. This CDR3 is CATSRPGQTKETQYF. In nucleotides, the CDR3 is TGTGCCACCAGCAGACCGGGACAGACAAAAGAGACCCAGTACTTC.

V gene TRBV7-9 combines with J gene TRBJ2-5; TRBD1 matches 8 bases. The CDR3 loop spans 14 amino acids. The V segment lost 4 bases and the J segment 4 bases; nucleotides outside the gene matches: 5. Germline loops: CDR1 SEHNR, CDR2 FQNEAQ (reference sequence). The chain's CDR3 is CASSYPTGVETQYF. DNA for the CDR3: TGTGCCAGCAGCTACCCGACAGGGGTAGAGACCCAGTACTTC. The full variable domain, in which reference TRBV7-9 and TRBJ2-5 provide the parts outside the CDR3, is DTGVSQNPRHKITKRGQNVTFRCDPISEHNRLYWYRQTLGQGPEFLTYFQNEAQLEKSRLLSDRFSAERPKGSFSTLEIQRTEQGDSAMYLCASSYPTGVETQYFGPGTRLLVL.

The CDR3 nucleotides are TGTGCCAGCAGTGAACCTGAGGACGTTTACAATGAGCAGTTCTTC. This sequence encodes CASSEPEDVYNEQFF. This sequence joins TRBV2 and TRBJ2-1; no clear D gene. Trimming stripped 2 bases from V and 4 bases from J, with 12 bases between. CDR1 and CDR2 (germline): SNHLY, FYNNEI. The CDR3 length is 15 residues. The full variable domain, rest sourced from reference TRBV2 and TRBJ2-1, is EPEVTQTPSHQVTQMGQEVILRCVPISNHLYFYWYRQILGQKVEFLVSFYNNEISEKSEIFDDQFSVERPDGSNFTLKIRSTKLEDSAMYFCASSEPEDVYNEQFFGPGTRLTVL.

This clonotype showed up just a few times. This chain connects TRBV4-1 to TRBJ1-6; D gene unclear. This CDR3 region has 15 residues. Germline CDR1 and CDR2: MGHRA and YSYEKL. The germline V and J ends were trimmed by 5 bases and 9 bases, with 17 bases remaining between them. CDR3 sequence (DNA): TGCGCCAGCAGCGTCAGTGGAACCCCTGGTTCACCCCTCCACTTT. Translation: CASSVSGTPGSPLHF.

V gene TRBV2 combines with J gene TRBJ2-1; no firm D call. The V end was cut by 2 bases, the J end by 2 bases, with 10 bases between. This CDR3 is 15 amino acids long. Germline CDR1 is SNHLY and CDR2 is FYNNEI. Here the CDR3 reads CASSERLTTYNEQFF. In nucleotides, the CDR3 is TGTGCCAGCAGTGAACGGCTCACTACCTACAATGAGCAGTTCTTC.

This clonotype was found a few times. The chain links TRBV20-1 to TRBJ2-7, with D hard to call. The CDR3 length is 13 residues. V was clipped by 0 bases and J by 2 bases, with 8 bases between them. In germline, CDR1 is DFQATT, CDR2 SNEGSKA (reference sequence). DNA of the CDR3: TGCAGTGCTAGAGATCGCAGGACCTACGAGCAGTACTTC. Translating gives CSARDRRTYEQYF.

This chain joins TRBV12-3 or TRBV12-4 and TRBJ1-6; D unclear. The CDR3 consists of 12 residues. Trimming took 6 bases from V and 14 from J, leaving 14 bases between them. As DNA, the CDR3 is TGTGCCAGCAGCACGGACGGTCTCTCCCTCCACTTT. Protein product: CASSTDGLSLHF.

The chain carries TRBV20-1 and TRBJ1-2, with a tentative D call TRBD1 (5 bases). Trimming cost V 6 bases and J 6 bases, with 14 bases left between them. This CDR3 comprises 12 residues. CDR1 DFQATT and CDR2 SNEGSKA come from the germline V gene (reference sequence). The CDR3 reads CSAAAEGDGYTF. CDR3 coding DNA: TGCAGTGCCGCAGCCGAAGGGGATGGCTACACCTTC.

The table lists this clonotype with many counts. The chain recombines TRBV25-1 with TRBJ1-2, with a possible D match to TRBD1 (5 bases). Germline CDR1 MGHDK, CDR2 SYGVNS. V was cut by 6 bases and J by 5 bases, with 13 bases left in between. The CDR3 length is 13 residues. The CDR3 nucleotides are TGTGCCAGCAGGAAGGGACCTTCATATGGCTACACCTTC. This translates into CASRKGPSYGYTF.

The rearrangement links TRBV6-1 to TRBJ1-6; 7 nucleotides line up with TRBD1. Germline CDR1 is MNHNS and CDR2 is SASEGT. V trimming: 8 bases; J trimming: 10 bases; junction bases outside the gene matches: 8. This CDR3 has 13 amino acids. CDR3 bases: TGTGCCAGCTGCCGGGGACAGAACTCACCCCTCCACTTT. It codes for CASCRGQNSPLHF.

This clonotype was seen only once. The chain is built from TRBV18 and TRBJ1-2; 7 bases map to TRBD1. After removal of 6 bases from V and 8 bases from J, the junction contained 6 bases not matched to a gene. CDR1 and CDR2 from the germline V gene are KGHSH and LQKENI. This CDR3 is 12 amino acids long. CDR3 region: CASSRGTEGYTF. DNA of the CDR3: TGTGCCAGCTCGAGGGGGACAGAAGGCTACACCTTC.

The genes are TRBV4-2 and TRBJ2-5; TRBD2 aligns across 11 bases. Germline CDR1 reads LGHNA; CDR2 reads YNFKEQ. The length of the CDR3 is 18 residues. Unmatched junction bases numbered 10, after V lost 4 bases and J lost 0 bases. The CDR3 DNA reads TGTGCCAGCAGCCTATTAGCCCCTAGCGGGGGGTACCAAGAGACCCAGTACTTC. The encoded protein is CASSLLAPSGGYQETQYF.

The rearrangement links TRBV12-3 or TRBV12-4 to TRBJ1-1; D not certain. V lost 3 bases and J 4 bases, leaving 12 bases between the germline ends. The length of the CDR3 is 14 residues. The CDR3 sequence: CASSFVWLGTEAFF. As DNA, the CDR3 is TGTGCCAGCAGTTTTGTTTGGCTGGGCACTGAAGCTTTCTTT.

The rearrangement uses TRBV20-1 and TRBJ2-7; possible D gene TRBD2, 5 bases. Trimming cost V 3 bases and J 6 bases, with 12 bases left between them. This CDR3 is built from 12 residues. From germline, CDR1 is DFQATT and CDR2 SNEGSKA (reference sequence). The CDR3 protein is CSASGEPGEQYF. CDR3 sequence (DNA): TGCAGTGCTAGCGGGGAACCGGGCGAGCAGTACTTC.

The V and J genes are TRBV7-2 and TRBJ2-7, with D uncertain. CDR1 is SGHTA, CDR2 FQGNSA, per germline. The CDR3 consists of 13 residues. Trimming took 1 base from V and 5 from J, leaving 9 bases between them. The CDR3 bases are TGTGCCAGCAGCTTAGTGGTAACCAACGAGCAGTACTTC. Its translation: CASSLVVTNEQYF.

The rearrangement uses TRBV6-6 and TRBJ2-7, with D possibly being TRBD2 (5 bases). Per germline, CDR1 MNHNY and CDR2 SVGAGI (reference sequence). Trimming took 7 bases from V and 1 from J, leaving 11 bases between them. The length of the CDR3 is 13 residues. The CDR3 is CASNFPGSYEQYF. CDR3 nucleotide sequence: TGTGCCAGCAACTTCCCGGGGTCCTACGAGCAGTACTTC.